These T cell receptor beta chains were read from a single sample in a study of T cell repertoires in cytomegalovirus infection. Their antigens remain unidentified. Each CDR3 protein gets one entry after TCRdb re-called the reads with MiXCR. The data hold approximately 120,000 distinct CDR3 sequences, with approximately 28% observed a single time. The sample here was CD8+ T cells from cultured PBMCs, taken from culture after CMV antigen stimulation. These receptors were taken from a human donor in good health (CMV status not recorded). Some clones in this sample may be carry-over from other donors' samples. CDR3s include the opening cysteine and the closing phenylalanine or tryptophan. Fields, in order: J gene, V gene, CDR3 protein.

J gene: TRBJ2-7; V gene: TRBV19; CDR3 protein: CASSMDGTGNYEQYF
J gene: TRBJ1-2; V gene: TRBV4-1; CDR3 protein: CASSPDMGNRYGYTF
J gene: TRBJ2-7; V gene: TRBV28; CDR3 protein: CASSSRGTGPYEQYF
J gene: TRBJ2-5; V gene: TRBV14; CDR3 protein: CASSQDGSSEEETQYF
J gene: TRBJ2-3; V gene: TRBV4-1; CDR3 protein: CASSQNLRGTDTQYF
J gene: TRBJ1-2; V gene: TRBV27; CDR3 protein: CASMPARGGWYGYTF
J gene: TRBJ1-2; V gene: TRBV2; CDR3 protein: CASSDDRDSFYGYTF
J gene: TRBJ2-1; V gene: TRBV20-1; CDR3 protein: CSAISRNGRSSYSEQFF
J gene: TRBJ2-7; V gene: TRBV27; CDR3 protein: CASASFVQGADEQYF
J gene: TRBJ1-6; V gene: TRBV27; CDR3 protein: CASSWAYNSPLHF
J gene: TRBJ1-2; V gene: TRBV7-8; CDR3 protein: CASSLAPANYGYTF
J gene: TRBJ1-1; V gene: TRBV12-3/TRBV12-4; CDR3 protein: CASTAGPGWSTEAFF
J gene: TRBJ2-1; V gene: TRBV5-5; CDR3 protein: CASSPFTGYNNNNEQFF
J gene: TRBJ2-2; V gene: TRBV24-1; CDR3 protein: CATSDLRGTGELFF
J gene: TRBJ2-7; V gene: TRBV4-1; CDR3 protein: CASSQEPRDTGYEQYF
J gene: TRBJ2-1; V gene: TRBV28; CDR3 protein: CASSLGTSGGNEQFF
J gene: TRBJ1-4; V gene: TRBV4-1; CDR3 protein: CASSQDGGRDEKLFF
J gene: TRBJ2-7; V gene: TRBV28; CDR3 protein: CASSLGLAGGTTYEQYF
J gene: TRBJ2-1; V gene: TRBV3-1; CDR3 protein: CASSQTLWDRGYNEQFF
J gene: TRBJ1-1; V gene: TRBV27; CDR3 protein: CATGRVRGTEAFF
J gene: TRBJ2-7; V gene: TRBV7-9; CDR3 protein: CASSLVQIHEQYF
J gene: TRBJ2-1; V gene: TRBV27; CDR3 protein: CASSLSPGAYNEQFF
J gene: TRBJ1-2; V gene: TRBV30; CDR3 protein: CAWDPDSPQYGYTF
J gene: TRBJ2-7; V gene: TRBV11-2; CDR3 protein: CASSYSGVLSYEQYF
J gene: TRBJ2-5; V gene: TRBV12-3/TRBV12-4; CDR3 protein: CASSFRAQETQYF
J gene: TRBJ2-7; V gene: TRBV20-1; CDR3 protein: CSAQPILAGEPYEQYF
J gene: TRBJ2-2; V gene: TRBV27; CDR3 protein: CASSFGGRVTGELFF
J gene: TRBJ2-5; V gene: TRBV20-1; CDR3 protein: CSARDGGQGTQYF
J gene: TRBJ1-1; V gene: TRBV19; CDR3 protein: CASSFLDRNPTEAFF
J gene: TRBJ1-1; V gene: TRBV2; CDR3 protein: CASRRQGADEAFF
J gene: TRBJ2-5; V gene: TRBV6-2/TRBV6-3; CDR3 protein: CASSYAEGALETQYF
J gene: TRBJ2-1; V gene: TRBV7-6; CDR3 protein: CASSRTVSYNEQFF
J gene: TRBJ1-1; V gene: TRBV19; CDR3 protein: CASSMMGGYAEAFF
J gene: TRBJ1-1; V gene: TRBV2; CDR3 protein: CASSEALVRAEAFF
J gene: TRBJ2-7; V gene: TRBV20-1; CDR3 protein: CSARSRTATYEQYF